These 18 T cell receptor beta chains share one sample of origin, sequenced in a study of blood T cell repertoires in COVID-19. TCRdb keeps only in-frame clones here, not all; method: immunoSEQ multiplex PCR. The sample has some 460,000 clones, roughly 85% seen once; the top ten hold just under 2%. The specimen was PBMCs or T cells enriched from blood (not recorded which). The receptors here all came from a woman in her late teens or twenties with acute COVID-19.

This rearrangement joins TRBV9 to TRBJ1-1, with D possibly matching TRBD1 (5 bases). The germline V and J ends were trimmed by 4 bases and 2 bases, with 15 bases remaining between them. Germline assignment: CDR1 SGDLS and CDR2 YYNGEE. The CDR3 spans 15 residues. CDR3 nucleotide sequence: TGTGCCAGCAGCCCTTCGGGGGGTATCAACACTGAAGCTTTCTTT. It codes for CASSPSGGINTEAFF.

The chain joins TRBV2 to TRBJ2-1, with TRBD1 identical over 8 bases. The V gene's germline CDR1 is SNHLY and CDR2 FYNNEI. The CDR3 is 15 residues long. Trimming removed 2 bases from V and 1 base from J; junction bases left unmatched: 1. In DNA form, the CDR3 reads TGTGCCAGCAGTGAACAGGGGGCGTCCTACAATGAGCAGTTCTTC. This sequence encodes CASSEQGASYNEQFF.

The genes are TRBV11-2 and TRBJ2-1; D may be TRBD1 (7 bases). This CDR3 contains 14 residues. Looked up from germline, CDR1 is SGHAT and CDR2 is FQNNGV. With 5 bases removed from V and 7 bases from J, the gap between germline ends came to 15 bases. CDR3 loop: CASSVGGGKNEQFF. CDR3 in DNA: TGTGCCAGCAGCGTAGGAGGGGGCAAGAATGAGCAGTTCTTC.

This chain links TRBV27 with TRBJ2-7, with D perhaps TRBD2 (5 bases). The germline CDR1 and CDR2 sequences are MNHEY and SMNVEV (reference sequence). The V end was cut by 5 bases, the J end by 2 bases, with 10 bases between. This CDR3 region has 13 residues. The CDR3 region is CASSAGPPYEQYF. The CDR3 bases are TGTGCCAGCAGTGCGGGCCCACCCTACGAGCAGTACTTC.

This chain joins TRBV7-9 and TRBJ1-5, with D unresolved. Looked up from germline, CDR1 is SEHNR and CDR2 is FQNEAQ (reference sequence). V lost 5 bases and J lost 0, with 17 bases in between. This CDR3 is built from 17 residues. The CDR3 nucleotides read TGTGCCAGCAGCAGCCTAGGACTAGCGGCTAGCAATCAGCCCCAGCATTTT. Translated, it gives CASSSLGLAASNQPQHF.

The rearrangement uses TRBV7-2 and TRBJ2-5; 9 nucleotides line up with TRBD1. V lost 8 bases and J lost 4; bases outside the gene matches: 8. The CDR3 contains 14 residues. The germline CDR1 and CDR2 sequences are SGHTA and FQGNSA. DNA of the CDR3: TGTGCCAGCGGAAGGGACAGGGCCCTAGAGACCCAGTACTTC. It encodes CASGRDRALETQYF.

A note on this clone: A junction boundary mismatches the germline segment, possibly from a read error. The V and J genes are TRBV6-5 and TRBJ1-1; D call uncertain. The length of the CDR3 is 13 residues. CDR1 MNHEY and CDR2 SVGAGI come from the germline V gene. CDR3 coding DNA: TGTGCCAGCAGTGACTCACAGAGCACTGAAGCTTTCTTT. It translates to CASSDSQSTEAFF.

The chain combines TRBV28 with TRBJ1-1, with TRBD1 matching 7 bases. J was trimmed by 4 bases and V by 1 base; bases with no gene match: 12. In germline, CDR1 is MDHEN, CDR2 SYDVKM. CDR3 size: 17 residues. CDR3 region: CASSLYAFQGGGTEAFF. The CDR3 nucleotides are TGTGCCAGCAGTTTATATGCCTTCCAGGGGGGTGGCACTGAAGCTTTCTTT.

The rearrangement links TRBV7-9 to TRBJ1-2; the D gene is possibly TRBD1 (5 bases). Germline assignment: CDR1 SEHNR and CDR2 FQNEAQ (reference sequence). The CDR3 totals 15 residues. V gave up 6 bases and J gave up 8 bases, with 22 bases separating them. The DNA of the CDR3 is TGTGCCAGCAGGGGGCCGGAGGAGGAGGGTCGAGGCTACACCTTC. The encoded protein is CASRGPEEEGRGYTF.

This rearrangement joins TRBV10-3 to TRBJ1-5; D not resolved. The V end was cut by 0 bases, the J end by 7 bases, with 10 bases between. Germline-derived CDR1 and CDR2 are ENHRY and SYGVKD. The CDR3 loop spans 14 amino acids. In DNA form, the CDR3 reads TGTGCCATCAGTGAGTCCGGGGTATCGCAGCCCCAGCATTTT. Its translation is CAISESGVSQPQHF.

Note on this clone: Other DNA sequences in this specimen translate into the identical CDR3. The genes are TRBV6-1 and TRBJ1-3; D unresolved. In germline, CDR1 is MNHNS, CDR2 SASEGT. The V end lost 0 bases, the J end lost 4 bases, and 10 bases lay between the germline ends. The CDR3 totals 15 residues. The CDR3 DNA follows: TGTGCCAGCAGTGAAGCGCTATCGGGAGGAAACACCATATATTTT. It codes for CASSEALSGGNTIYF.

The CDR3 nucleotides read TGTGCCATCAGTGAGCGAGGGGAGGGTTTCCATAGCAATCAGCCCCAGCATTTT. As protein: CAISERGEGFHSNQPQHF. The chain links TRBV10-3 to TRBJ1-5, with D possibly being TRBD1 (5 bases). Germline loops: CDR1 ENHRY, CDR2 SYGVKD. CDR3 size: 18 residues. The V end lost 2 bases, the J end lost 0 bases, and 17 bases lay between the germline ends.

The chain couples TRBV3-1 (or the pseudogene TRBV3-2) to TRBJ2-7, with D tentatively TRBD2 (7 bases). The CDR3 extends over 16 amino acids. V was clipped by 2 bases and J by 3 bases, with 17 bases between them. Germline V gives CDR1 LGHDT, CDR2 YNNKEL (reference sequence). CDR3 loop: CASSQSGGGRFYEQYF. The CDR3 DNA is TGTGCCAGCAGCCAATCCGGCGGGGGCCGCTTCTACGAGCAGTACTTC.

The chain recombines TRBV9 with TRBJ2-1; D is possibly TRBD2 (7 bases). Per germline, CDR1 SGDLS and CDR2 YYNGEE. The germline V and J ends were trimmed by 6 bases and 4 bases, with 14 bases remaining between them. The CDR3 covers 14 residues. As DNA, the CDR3 is TGTGCCAGCAACGGGAGGAGGGGGTACAATGAGCAGTTCTTC. It encodes CASNGRRGYNEQFF.

The sample holds one count of this clone. The chain is built from TRBV7-2 and TRBJ2-3; D might be TRBD2 (5 bases). Germline CDR1 is SGHTA and CDR2 is FQGNSA. V lost 4 bases, J lost 5 bases, and 19 bases lay in between. The CDR3 loop spans 16 amino acids. The CDR3 nucleotides are TGTGCCAGCAGCTCGAGGTGGGATAACGGGGTAGATACGCAGTATTTT. It codes for CASSSRWDNGVDTQYF.

The rearrangement links TRBV11-2 to TRBJ2-4; 7 nucleotides match TRBD1. The CDR3 contains 13 residues. J lost 13 bases, V lost 1 base, and 7 bases had no gene match. Germline CDR1 reads SGHAT; CDR2 reads FQNNGV. The CDR3 DNA sequence: TGTGCCAGCAGCTTAGGGGCCCTACAGGGGCAGTACTTC. Translated, it gives CASSLGALQGQYF.

This chain uses TRBV11-2 with TRBJ2-1; possibly TRBD2 for D (7 bases). Looked up from germline, CDR1 is SGHAT and CDR2 is FQNNGV. The CDR3 runs to 18 residues. Trimming pared 0 bases from V and 10 bases from J, leaving 25 bases between. This chain's CDR3 is CASSLDRRGGGIFLEQFF. The CDR3, as DNA: TGTGCCAGCAGCTTAGATCGGAGGGGGGGTGGGATTTTTCTAGAGCAGTTCTTC.

J is TRBJ1-1 and V is TRBV4-2; a weak D match, TRBD1 (6 bases). Trimming removed 4 bases at V and 1 base at J, with 13 bases between. The CDR3 runs to 15 residues. Per germline, CDR1 LGHNA and CDR2 YNFKEQ. The CDR3 DNA sequence: TGTGCCAGCAGCCCAGGCGGGGGGCGGAACACTGAAGCTTTCTTT. Translating it yields CASSPGGGRNTEAFF.